This T cell receptor (beta chain) was captured by sequencing in a study of T cell responses to AZD1222 COVID-19 vaccine (dated by TCRdb to about 2021). Study-wide context: TCR sequencing covered over 230 trial participants: nearly 210 given two doses of AZD1222 and 26 given two doses of MenACWY control vaccine. Trial participants were enrolled by age into 18-55, 56-69 and 70-plus year subgroups, with roughly 160, 29 and 62 TCR-sequenced participants respectively.

In regard to this clone: Its target antigen remains unknown. No per-base quality is available; no much larger clone lies one base away.

This sample's time point label indicates: about 28 days (+/-7) after the second vaccine dose. AZD1222 recipients with second doses at about 4 weeks or about 12 weeks were pooled, because spike-specific TCR depth and breadth did not differ between schedules. Samples from vaccinated people were obtained from the UK trials COV001 and COV002, which included a single-blind randomized controlled phase 2/3 trial of AZD1222 (ChAdOx1 nCoV-19) in healthy adults. Trial participant PBMC samples were collected at day 0 and day 28 after the second dose for TCRbeta chain sequencing. After removal of 1 base from V and 2 bases from J, the junction retains 6 bases not matched to a gene. According to the germline V gene, CDR1 reads SGHVS and CDR2 reads FQNEAQ. Spanning cysteine to phenylalanine, the CDR3 consists of 16 amino acids. The read is trimmed to its CDR3 DNA, 48 bases read in frame from base 1. Findings and caveats that apply to the study as a whole: Participants were mostly white British and included more females than males, and it was suggested by the authors that clonal diversity may have been underestimated. No day 14 peak-response samples were available, so repertoires were characterized only after the peak T cell response. Reportedly, close to half of the unique spike-specific TCRs recognized epitopes lying outside the regions that are mutated in the B.1.351 and B.1.1.7 variants. In the small 56-69-year group, the increase in depth fell short of significance, most likely because of low power. After two AZD1222 doses, spike-specific TCR breadth and depth were significantly higher than at day 0 and than in MenACWY recipients. The vaccine-associated CD4 TCRs covered the entire spike protein, and the dominant responses fell in regions 160-218 and 743-854. Conclusions about previously exposed vaccinees are limited, since just a handful of AZD1222 recipients were seropositive for SARS-CoV-2 at baseline.

The CDR3 regions of human TCRbeta chains were analyzed by immunosequencing. From the authors' description of their analysis: TCRs in the repertoires were compared against a reference library of SARS-CoV-2-specific TCRs that had been generated with the MIRA antigen-specificity platform. Breadth was defined as the fraction of unique TCRs that were SARS-CoV-2-associated. Depth was defined as the fraction of total T cells that were SARS-CoV-2-associated. Using the MIRA data, each spike-specific TCR was mapped to the spike region that the TCR reacts to and placed in a CD4 or CD8 class. Log10-transformed breadth and depth values were compared by one-way ANOVA with Sidak's multiple comparisons tests. This is the immuneACCESS table as TCRdb keeps it, with only in-frame sequences that have V and J called. A part of the clones is gone; compared with another copy, unresolved V genes explain less than half, and the rest is unexplained. Clone size and V and J calls were adopted from that table, with D and trimming inferred from the DNA. Present in this sample are under 200,000 clones, roughly nine tenths of which were seen just once. The top ten clonotypes cover 1.1% of the sample.

This receptor was obtained from an adult who received the AZD1222 COVID-19 vaccine. This chain joins TRBV7-8 to TRBJ2-3; 7 central bases correspond to TRBD2. The material was peripheral blood, obtained 28 days after the second AZD1222 dose. In nucleotides, the sequence is TGTGCCAGCAGCTTAGGTCCAGCGGGGAACACAGATACGCAGTATTTT. It encodes CASSLGPAGNTDTQYF. This CDR3, with the reference TRBV7-8 and TRBJ2-3 proteins standing in past its ends, gives the full variable domain GAGVSQSPRYKVAKRGQDVALRCDPISGHVSLFWYQQALGQGPEFLTYFQNEAQLDKSGLPSDRFFAERPEGSVSTLKIQRTQQEDSAVYLCASSLGPAGNTDTQYFGPGTRLTVL.